Sequencing of this TCR beta chain was carried out in a study of technical replicates of blood from several donors. Generated by immunoSEQ multiplex PCR, the TCRdb table keeps only in-frame clones and is missing some. The sample lists 62,000 or so clones; about 88% were seen once. This CDR3 contains 15 residues. Trimming removed 5 bases from V and 5 bases from J; junction bases left unmatched: 4. CDR1 and CDR2 (germline): SGHNT, YYREEE (reference sequence). The TCR originated in a human donor in good health. Some clones in this sample may be carry-over from other donors' samples. This chain joins TRBV5-4 and TRBJ2-2, with 12 bases that match TRBD2. Sequenced material: PBMCs. CDR3 in amino acids: CASRLAGGNTGELFF. The CDR3 region has the DNA TGTGCCAGCAGGCTAGCGGGGGGGAATACCGGGGAGCTGTTTTTT.